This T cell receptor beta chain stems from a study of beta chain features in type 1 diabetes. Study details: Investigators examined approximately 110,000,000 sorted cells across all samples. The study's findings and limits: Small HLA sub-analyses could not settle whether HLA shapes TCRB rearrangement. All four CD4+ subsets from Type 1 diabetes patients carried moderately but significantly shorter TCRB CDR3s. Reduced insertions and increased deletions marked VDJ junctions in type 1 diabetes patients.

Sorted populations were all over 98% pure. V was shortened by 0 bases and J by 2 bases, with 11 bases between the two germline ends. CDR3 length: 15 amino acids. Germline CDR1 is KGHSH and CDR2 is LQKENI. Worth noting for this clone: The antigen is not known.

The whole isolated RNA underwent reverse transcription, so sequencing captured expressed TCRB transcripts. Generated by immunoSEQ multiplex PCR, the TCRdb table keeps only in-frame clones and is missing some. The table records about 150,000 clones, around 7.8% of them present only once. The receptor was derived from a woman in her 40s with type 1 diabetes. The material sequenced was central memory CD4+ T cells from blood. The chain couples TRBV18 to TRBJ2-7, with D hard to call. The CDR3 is CASSPPSQATYEQYF. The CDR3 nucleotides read TGTGCCAGCTCACCACCATCGCAGGCCACCTACGAGCAGTACTTC.